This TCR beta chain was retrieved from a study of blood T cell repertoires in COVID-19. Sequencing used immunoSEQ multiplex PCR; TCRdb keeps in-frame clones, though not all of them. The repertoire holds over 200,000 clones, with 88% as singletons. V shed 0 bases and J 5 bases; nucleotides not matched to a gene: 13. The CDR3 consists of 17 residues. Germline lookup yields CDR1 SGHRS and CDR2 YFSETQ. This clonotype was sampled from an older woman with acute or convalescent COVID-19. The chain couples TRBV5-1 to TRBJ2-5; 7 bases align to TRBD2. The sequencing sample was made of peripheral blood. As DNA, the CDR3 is TGCGCCAGCAGCTTGGGAGGGAGGGACCCCGGAGTGGAGACCCAGTACTTC. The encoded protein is CASSLGGRDPGVETQYF.